This T cell receptor beta chain was sequenced during a study of T cell responses to AZD1222 COVID-19 vaccine. Whole-study findings and limits: Reports say nearly half of spike-specific TCRs go after unmutated variant regions. Only a handful of individuals given AZD1222 were seropositive at baseline. Spike-specific TCR breadth rose after two AZD1222 doses, and depth rose as well. Among the donors, most were white British and more were female, and clonal diversity was possibly underestimated.

CDR3 length: 13 amino acids. Germline lookup yields CDR1 KGHDR and CDR2 SFDVKD. V dropped 9 bases and J dropped 1; count of bases not matched to a gene: 2. The protocol was immunoSEQ multiplex PCR, while the TCRdb copy is restricted to in-frame clones and leaves out a portion. The table has 190,000 or so clones, 85% to 90% seen once. This clone appeared once. Antigen specificity is unknown. The rearrangement links TRBV24-1 to TRBJ2-3; 8 positions match TRBD2. This receptor was identified in an adult who received the AZD1222 COVID-19 vaccine. The specimen comprised peripheral blood, sampled 28 days after the second AZD1222 dose. DNA of the CDR3: TGTGCCACCCGAGCGGGAGGCACAGATACGCAGTATTTT. Protein sequence: CATRAGGTDTQYF.